The rows below give T cell receptor beta chains drawn from one sample of a study of blood T cell repertoires in COVID-19. The method was immunoSEQ multiplex PCR; TCRdb's version includes in-frame clones alone and lacks a portion of them. The table records roughly 500,000 clones, 88% of them present only once. The specimen sequenced was PBMCs or T cells enriched from blood (not recorded which). The receptors shown here come from a middle-aged woman who had recovered from COVID-19. Both conserved end residues are part of each CDR3. The order of the fields is D gene, clone size, J gene, CDR3 length, V gene, CDR3 DNA, CDR3 protein. D genes are given only for firm matches. Clone size is stated in some rows and not others, as once, few, many or a class when expanded.

-,-,TRBJ1-5,17,TRBV2,TGTGCCAGCACCATAAGAAGTGGTAGATATAGCAATCAGCCCCAGCATTTT,CASTIRSGRYSNQPQHF
-,-,TRBJ1-3,15,TRBV18,TGTGCCAGCTCTCCTTTAACAGCTTCTGGAAACACCATATATTTT,CASSPLTASGNTIYF
-,-,TRBJ1-1,12,TRBV6-5,TGTGCCAGCAGTTACCCCCCATCTGAAGCTTTCTTT,CASSYPPSEAFF
TRBD2,-,TRBJ2-1,19,TRBV7-2,TGTGCCAGCAGTTTAATCGGACTAGCGGGAGGGCCCTCCTACAATGAGCAGTTCTTC,CASSLIGLAGGPSYNEQFF
-,-,TRBJ2-2,15,TRBV5-1,TGCGCCAGCAGCTCGGCGGGGGCAAGGACCGGGGAGCTGTTTTTT,CASSSAGARTGELFF
-,-,TRBJ2-2,15,TRBV10-3,TGTGCCACCGCGGGATCCGACTTAGACACCGGGGAGCTGTTTTTT,CATAGSDLDTGELFF
-,-,TRBJ2-5,15,TRBV19,TGTGCCAGTGACTCGAACCGGGACTCCCAAGAGACCCAGTACTTC,CASDSNRDSQETQYF
TRBD1,few,TRBJ1-2,13,TRBV4-3,TGCGCCAGCAGCCGCGGACAGGGGTCTGGCTACACCTTC,CASSRGQGSGYTF
-,once,TRBJ2-5,15,TRBV5-1,TGCGCCAGCAGCTTGAGTCGGTCCCCTGAAGAGACCCAGTACTTC,CASSLSRSPEETQYF
TRBD1,-,TRBJ2-1,13,TRBV7-9,TGTGCCAGCAGCCGAGAGACAGGGGACGAGCAGTTCTTC,CASSRETGDEQFF
TRBD1,-,TRBJ1-5,14,TRBV6-5,TGTGCCAGCAGCCGACAGGGGTTCGATCAGCCCCAGCATTTT,CASSRQGFDQPQHF
TRBD1,-,TRBJ1-1,14,TRBV10-3,TGTGCCATCCCTTCGGGGACAGGGGACACTGAAGCTTTCTTT,CAIPSGTGDTEAFF
TRBD2,once,TRBJ2-7,15,TRBV6-2/TRBV6-3,TGTGCCAGCAGTTATAGCGGGATGAGCTCCTACGAGCAGTACTTC,CASSYSGMSSYEQYF
TRBD2,-,TRBJ2-7,16,TRBV7-2,TGTGCCAGCAGCTTAGTAAGCGCGGGAGGGATGATCACGCAGTACTTC,CASSLVSAGGMITQYF
TRBD1,-,TRBJ1-3,18,TRBV7-8,TGTGCCAGCAGCTTAGCGCAGCGGGACAGGGGGCCTGGAAACACCATATATTTT,CASSLAQRDRGPGNTIYF
-,-,TRBJ1-3,15,TRBV5-4,TGTGCAACACCCCGGGGGAGGGACTCTGGAAACACCATATATTTT,CATPRGRDSGNTIYF
TRBD2,-,TRBJ2-7,15,TRBV6-5,TGTGCCAGCAGCACCCGACTAGCGGGAGGCAACGAGCAGTACTTC,CASSTRLAGGNEQYF
TRBD2,-,TRBJ2-7,15,TRBV19,TGTGCCAGTAGCGGACTAGCGGGATCGACCTACGAGCAGTACTTC,CASSGLAGSTYEQYF
-,-,TRBJ2-1,14,TRBV5-1,TGCGCCAGCAGCTTGGACAGGGTCGGGAATGAGCAGTTCTTC,CASSLDRVGNEQFF
-,-,TRBJ1-1,15,TRBV24-1,TGTGCCACCAGTGACCTGACTGGAATGAACACTGAAGCTTTCTTT,CATSDLTGMNTEAFF
TRBD2,few,TRBJ2-7,16,TRBV10-3,TGTGCCATCAGTGAAACCGCCGGGGGGTTCGGGTGGGAGCAGTACTTC,CAISETAGGFGWEQYF
-,-,TRBJ1-1,14,TRBV6-6,TGTGCCAGCAGTTACCAAACAGGGTTCGCTGAAGCTTTCTTT,CASSYQTGFAEAFF
-,-,TRBJ1-2,14,TRBV7-8,TGTGCCAGCAGCTTAAACCGACAGGACTATGGCTACACCTTC,CASSLNRQDYGYTF
-,-,TRBJ2-3,12,TRBV12-3/TRBV12-4,TGTGCCAGCAGTGCTACCACAGATACGCAGTATTTT,CASSATTDTQYF
-,-,TRBJ1-1,12,TRBV18,TGTGCCAGCTCCCAGGACAGTACTGAAGCTTTCTTT,CASSQDSTEAFF
TRBD1,-,TRBJ1-1,17,TRBV7-9,TGTGCCAGCAGCTCATCACAGGGGGCGGAAGGTGACACTGAAGCTTTCTTT,CASSSSQGAEGDTEAFF
-,-,TRBJ2-7,14,TRBV7-2,TGTGCCAGCAGCTCTACCAGGCACTCCTACGAGCAGTACTTC,CASSSTRHSYEQYF
TRBD1,-,TRBJ1-1,13,TRBV4-1,TGCGCCAGCGGTCTGGGACAGAACCCTGAAGCTTTCTTT,CASGLGQNPEAFF
TRBD1,-,TRBJ2-1,13,TRBV4-1,TGCGCCAGCAGCCTTCAGACAGGGCTTGAGCAGTTCTTC,CASSLQTGLEQFF
-,-,TRBJ1-2,16,TRBV7-2,TGTGCCAGCAGCTTAGCGCCTAGGGTCGCGGGCTATGGCTACACCTTC,CASSLAPRVAGYGYTF
TRBD1,-,TRBJ2-7,15,TRBV30,TGTGCCTGGGCTTCCTTGGGACAGGGAAATGGCGAGCAGTACTTC,CAWASLGQGNGEQYF
TRBD2,-,TRBJ2-1,16,TRBV19,TGTGCCAGTAGCCCCCTTGGTGGTAGCGGGAGGTATGAGCAGTTCTTC,CASSPLGGSGRYEQFF
TRBD1,-,TRBJ1-2,14,TRBV5-1,TGCGCCAGCAGCCTACAGGGGGAAGCCTATGGCTACACCTTC,CASSLQGEAYGYTF
TRBD2,-,TRBJ2-1,17,TRBV5-1,TGCGCCAGCGGCCACCGAGGGACAGCGGGAGGTTACAATGAGCAGTTCTTC,CASGHRGTAGGYNEQFF
TRBD1,-,TRBJ2-2,16,TRBV6-2/TRBV6-3,TGTGCCAGCAGTTCGGGACAGCGAACGAACACCGGGGAGCTGTTTTTT,CASSSGQRTNTGELFF
-,-,TRBJ2-7,14,TRBV10-3,TGTGCCAGTGGCAGGGGATGGGAGACCAAGGAGCAGTACTTC,CASGRGWETKEQYF
-,-,TRBJ2-5,10,TRBV29-1,TGCAGCGTTGGCGAAGAGACCCAGTACTTC,CSVGEETQYF